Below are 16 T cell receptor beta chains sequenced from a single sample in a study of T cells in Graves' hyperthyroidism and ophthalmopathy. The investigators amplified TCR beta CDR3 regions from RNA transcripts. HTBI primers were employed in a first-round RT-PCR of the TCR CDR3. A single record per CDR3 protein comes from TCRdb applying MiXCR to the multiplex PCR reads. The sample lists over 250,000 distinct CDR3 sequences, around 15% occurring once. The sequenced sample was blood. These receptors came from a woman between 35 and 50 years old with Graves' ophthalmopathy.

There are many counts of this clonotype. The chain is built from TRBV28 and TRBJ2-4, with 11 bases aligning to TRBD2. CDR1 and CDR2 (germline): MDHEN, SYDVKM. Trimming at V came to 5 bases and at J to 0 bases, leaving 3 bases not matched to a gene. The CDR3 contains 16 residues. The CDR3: CASSASGRIAKNIQYF. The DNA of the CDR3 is TGTGCCAGCAGTGCTAGCGGGAGGATAGCCAAAAACATTCAGTACTTC.

The CDR3 DNA is TGTGCCAGCAGCCAAGTTCTAGCGGGGGGGCCCTCCTACAATGAGCAGTTCTTC. This gives the protein CASSQVLAGGPSYNEQFF. The chain couples TRBV14 to TRBJ2-1, with 12 positions matching TRBD2. The trim removed 1 base at V and 0 bases at J, leaving 4 bases unmatched. Germline loops: CDR1 SGHDN, CDR2 FVKESK. CDR3 length equals 18 residues.

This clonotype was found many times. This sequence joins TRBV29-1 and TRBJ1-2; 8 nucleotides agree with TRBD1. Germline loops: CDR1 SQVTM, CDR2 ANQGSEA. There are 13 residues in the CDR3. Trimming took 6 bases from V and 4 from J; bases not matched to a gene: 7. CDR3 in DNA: TGCAGCGTCGCCAAAGGACAGGGCTATGGCTACACCTTC. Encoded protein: CSVAKGQGYGYTF.

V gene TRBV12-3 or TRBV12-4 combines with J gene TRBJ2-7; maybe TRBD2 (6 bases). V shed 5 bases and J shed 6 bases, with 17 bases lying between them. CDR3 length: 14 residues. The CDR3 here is CASSQAYGGTEQYF. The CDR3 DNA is TGTGCCAGCAGTCAAGCATACGGGGGAACCGAGCAGTACTTC.

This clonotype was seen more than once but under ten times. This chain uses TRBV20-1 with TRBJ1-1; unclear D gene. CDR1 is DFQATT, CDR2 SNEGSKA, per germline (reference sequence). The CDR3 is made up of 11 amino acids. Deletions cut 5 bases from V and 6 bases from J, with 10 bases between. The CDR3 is CSAAPRAEAFF. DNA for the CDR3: TGCAGTGCTGCGCCGCGGGCTGAAGCTTTCTTT.

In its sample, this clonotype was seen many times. The CDR3 region has the DNA TGTGCCAGCAGTGAAGGGCCCAGAGGAGAGACCCAGTACTTC. As protein: CASSEGPRGETQYF. The chain has TRBV2 and TRBJ2-5; the D is unclear. V was shortened by 1 base and J by 4 bases, with 10 bases between the two germline ends. The CDR3 sequence is 14 residues long. Germline-derived CDR1 and CDR2 are SNHLY and FYNNEI.

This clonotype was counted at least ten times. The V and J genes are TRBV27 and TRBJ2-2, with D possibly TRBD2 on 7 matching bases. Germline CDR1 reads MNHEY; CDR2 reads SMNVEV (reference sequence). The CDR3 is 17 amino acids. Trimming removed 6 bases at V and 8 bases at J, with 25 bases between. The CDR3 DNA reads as TGTGCCAGCAGCACCGTCGGGGGGCATGGGTTGTCGGGGGAGCTGTTTTTT. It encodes CASSTVGGHGLSGELFF.

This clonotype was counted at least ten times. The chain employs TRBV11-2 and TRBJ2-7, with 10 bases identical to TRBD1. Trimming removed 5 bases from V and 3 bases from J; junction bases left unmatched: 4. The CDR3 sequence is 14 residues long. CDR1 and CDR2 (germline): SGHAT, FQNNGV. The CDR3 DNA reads TGTGCCAGCAGCCCACGGACAGGGGGCTACGAGCAGTACTTC. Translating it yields CASSPRTGGYEQYF.

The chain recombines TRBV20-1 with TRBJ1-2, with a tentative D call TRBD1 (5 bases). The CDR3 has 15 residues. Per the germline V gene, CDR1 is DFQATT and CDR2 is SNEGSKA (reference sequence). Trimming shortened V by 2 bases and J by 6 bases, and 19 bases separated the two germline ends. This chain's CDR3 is CSARQTGTAVNGYTF. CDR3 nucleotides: TGCAGTGCTAGACAAACCGGGACGGCCGTCAATGGCTACACCTTC.

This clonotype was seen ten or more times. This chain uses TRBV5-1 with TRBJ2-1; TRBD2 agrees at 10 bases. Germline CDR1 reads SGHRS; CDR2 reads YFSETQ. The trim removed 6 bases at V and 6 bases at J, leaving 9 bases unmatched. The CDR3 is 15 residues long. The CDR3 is CASNPRAGGLNEQFF. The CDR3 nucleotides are TGCGCCAGCAATCCCCGAGCGGGGGGGCTCAATGAGCAGTTCTTC.

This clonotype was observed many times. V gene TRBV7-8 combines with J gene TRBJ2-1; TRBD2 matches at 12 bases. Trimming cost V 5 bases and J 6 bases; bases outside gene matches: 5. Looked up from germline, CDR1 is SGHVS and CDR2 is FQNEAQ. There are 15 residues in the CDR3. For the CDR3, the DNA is TGTGCCAGCAGCCGGCTAGCGGGGGGGCTCAATGAGCAGTTCTTC. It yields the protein CASSRLAGGLNEQFF.

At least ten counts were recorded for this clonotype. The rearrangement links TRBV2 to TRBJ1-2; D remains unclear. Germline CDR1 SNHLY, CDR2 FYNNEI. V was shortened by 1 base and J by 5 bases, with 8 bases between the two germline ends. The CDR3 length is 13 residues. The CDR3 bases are TGTGCCAGCAGTGAAGGGTTCCGGTATGGCTACACCTTC. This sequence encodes CASSEGFRYGYTF.

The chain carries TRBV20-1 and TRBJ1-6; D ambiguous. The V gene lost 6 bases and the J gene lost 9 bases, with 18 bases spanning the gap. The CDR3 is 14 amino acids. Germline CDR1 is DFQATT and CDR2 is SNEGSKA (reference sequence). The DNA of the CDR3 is TGCAGTGCCCCCCGGTCCCAAGCAGGTTCACCCCTCCACTTT. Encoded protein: CSAPRSQAGSPLHF.

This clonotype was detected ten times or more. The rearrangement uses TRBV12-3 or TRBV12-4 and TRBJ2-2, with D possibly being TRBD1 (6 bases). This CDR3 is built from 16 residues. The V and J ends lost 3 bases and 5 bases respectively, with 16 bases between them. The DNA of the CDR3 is TGTGCCAGCAGTTTCCTGGCAGGGGCTTGGACCGGGGAGCTGTTTTTT. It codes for CASSFLAGAWTGELFF.

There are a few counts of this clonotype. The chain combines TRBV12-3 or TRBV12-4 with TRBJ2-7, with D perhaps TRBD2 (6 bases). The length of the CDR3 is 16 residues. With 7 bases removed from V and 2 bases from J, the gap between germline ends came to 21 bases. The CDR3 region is CASTFPRPWEAYEQYF. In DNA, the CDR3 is TGTGCCAGCACTTTCCCCCGGCCATGGGAGGCCTACGAGCAGTACTTC.

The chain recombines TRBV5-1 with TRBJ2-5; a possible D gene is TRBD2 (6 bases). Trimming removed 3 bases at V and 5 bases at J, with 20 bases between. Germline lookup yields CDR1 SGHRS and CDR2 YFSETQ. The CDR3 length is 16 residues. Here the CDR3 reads CASSSGSGRRRETQYF. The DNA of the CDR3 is TGCGCCAGCAGCTCCGGCAGCGGGCGGAGACGGGAGACCCAGTACTTC.